This T cell receptor (beta chain) is from a study of regulatory T cells in long-lasting Graves disease. Study-level points and caveats: Repertoires from persistent disease leaned toward TRBV28, TRBJ1-2 and TRBJ2-5. Persistent Graves' disease cases displayed lower TCR diversity than newly diagnosed ones.

According to the study, TCR beta libraries were built with iRepertoire HTBI primers and CDR3-region Arm-PCR. A single record per CDR3 protein comes from TCRdb applying MiXCR to the multiplex PCR reads. The sample has about 320,000 distinct CDR3 sequences; 15% to 20% are singletons. Time point reported: newly diagnosed GD, antithyroid drugs for less than 3 months. The authors made the TCR library using RNA they extracted from PBMCs. Germline lookup yields CDR1 LNHDA and CDR2 SQIVND (reference sequence). This CDR3 spans 15 amino acids. Points on this clonotype: Its antigen is currently unknown.

The clonotype was recovered from a female donor with Graves disease. The chain couples TRBV19 to TRBJ2-3; TRBD2 matches 11 bases. The DNA matches TRBJ2-1 better at its end, which makes the J call doubtful. This specimen consisted of peripheral blood mononuclear cells (PBMCs), obtained at new diagnosis, from a patient treated with antithyroid drugs. CDR3 sequence reads: CASSIATSGMTEQFF. The DNA of the CDR3 is TGTGCCAGTAGTATTGCGACTAGCGGGATGACTGAGCAGTTCTTC.